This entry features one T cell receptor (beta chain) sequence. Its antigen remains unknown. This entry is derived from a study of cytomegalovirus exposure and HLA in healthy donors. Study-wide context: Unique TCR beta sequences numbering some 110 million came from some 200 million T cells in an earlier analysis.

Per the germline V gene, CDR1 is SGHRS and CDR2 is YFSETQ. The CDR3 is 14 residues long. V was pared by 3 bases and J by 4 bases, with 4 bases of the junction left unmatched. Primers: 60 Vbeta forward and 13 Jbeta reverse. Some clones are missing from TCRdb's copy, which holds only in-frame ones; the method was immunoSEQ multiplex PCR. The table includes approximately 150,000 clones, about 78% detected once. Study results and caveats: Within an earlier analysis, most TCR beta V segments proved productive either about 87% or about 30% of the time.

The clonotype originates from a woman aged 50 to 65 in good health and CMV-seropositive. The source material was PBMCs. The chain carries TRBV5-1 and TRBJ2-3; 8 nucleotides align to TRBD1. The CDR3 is CASSSRQGSDTQYF. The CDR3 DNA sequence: TGCGCCAGCAGCTCTCGACAGGGGTCAGATACGCAGTATTTT.